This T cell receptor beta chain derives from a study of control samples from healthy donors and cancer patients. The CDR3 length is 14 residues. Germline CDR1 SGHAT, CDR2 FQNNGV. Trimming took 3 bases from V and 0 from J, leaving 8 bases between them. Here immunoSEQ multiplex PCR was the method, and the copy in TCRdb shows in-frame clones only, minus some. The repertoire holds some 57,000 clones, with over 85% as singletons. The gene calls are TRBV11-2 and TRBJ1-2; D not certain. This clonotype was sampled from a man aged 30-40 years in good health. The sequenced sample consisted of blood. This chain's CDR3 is CASSFSGANYGYTF. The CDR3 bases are TGTGCCAGCAGCTTCAGCGGCGCTAACTATGGCTACACCTTC. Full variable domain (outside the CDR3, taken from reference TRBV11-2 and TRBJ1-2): EAGVAQSPRYKIIEKRQSVAFWCNPISGHATLYWYQQILGQGPKLLIQFQNNGVVDDSQLPKDRFSAERLKGVDSTLKIQPAKLEDSAVYLCASSFSGANYGYTFGSGTRLTVV.